Below, one T cell receptor beta chain is given with its context. No antigen is known for it. Base qualities are missing; no much larger clone stands one base away. Ficoll-Paque density gradient centrifugation was the method used to isolate PBMCs. Sequenced on an Illumina NovaSeq 6000. TCRalpha and TCRbeta cDNA libraries were built by 5'RACE with constant-segment primers, adding sample barcodes and unique molecular identifiers. RNA was extracted from every sample with Trizol reagent. Library amplification was performed in two PCR steps, and a second sample barcode and Illumina TruSeq adapters were introduced in the second step. The libraries were sequenced on an Illumina NovaSeq using 2 x 150 bp paired-end reads. The original methods were these. With migec v1.2.7, reads were demultiplexed and then collapsed into UMI-guided consensus sequences. With mixcr v2.1.11, UMI consensuses were aligned to TRA and TRB V and J templates and assembled into clonotypes. A clonotype was counted as expanded or contracted only when both edgeR and NoisET called the clonotype significant, with the noise models trained on biological replicates. For edgeR calls, the cutoffs were a false discovery rate-adjusted p below 0.01 and a log2 fold-change threshold of 1. PCA with hierarchical clustering of max-normalized trajectories of the 1000 most abundant clonotypes was used as exploratory dynamics analysis. The CD4 or CD8 phenotype of responding clones was assigned using the separately sequenced CD4+ and CD8+ repertoires. TCRdb redid the processing of the public reads, applying fastp at Q25 and MiXCR, and retained in-frame beta chains. All rows with the same CDR3 protein become a single entry with the most common DNA and genes. What appears here as the V and J calls and clone size reflects TCRdb's work, not the paper's. In all, the sample holds a few hundred thousand distinct CDR3 sequences, and around 8% of those were seen once. The ten largest make up about 20% of the sample.

The record originates from a study of T-cell memory formation after mild COVID-19 (dated by TCRdb to about 2021). With regard to the full study: TCR sequence clusters from the two donors were largely donor specific. The cohort was made up of two young adult volunteers, one female and one male, who were previously healthy. Longitudinal TCRalpha and TCRbeta repertoire sequencing tracked T-cell clones expanding and contracting after mild COVID-19 in two donors. Beyond this particular receptor, the publication reports: Contracting CD4+ clones were found mainly in CM and EM memory subsets, while CD8+ clones were enriched in EMRA. From day 15 to 85, contracting clones showed balanced CD4/CD8 phenotypes, whereas a second wave of clones that expanded from day 15 to 37 leaned towards CD4+. Whether the second-wave clones peaking on day 37 were SARS-CoV-2 specific was not confirmed. Some responding clones were detected in pre-infection memory, suggesting pre-existing cross-reactive memory T cells joined the SARS-CoV-2 response. Only a couple of mild cases were covered by the study, and larger cohorts that include severe cases with pre-infection samples were considered necessary.

Unmatched junction bases come to 8, with V trimmed by 4 bases and J by 3 bases. From the cysteine up to the phenylalanine, the CDR3 has a length of 15 residues. This entry keeps only the CDR3 DNA: 45 bases, framed from base 1. The germline V gene supplies CDR1 LGHNA and CDR2 YSLEER. Here the chain combines TRBV4-3 and TRBJ1-1, with 7 bases aligning to TRBD1. The sample taken for sequencing was PBMCs or a T cell subset sorted from them (not recorded which). The sequence was collected from a man younger than 35 who had mild COVID-19 (a few samples of this study predate the infection). The sample titles of this study are shuffled in the database, so cell type and time point are left out; the donor was told from shared clones. The CDR3 region: CASSPDRQGDTEAFF. The DNA is TGCGCCAGCAGCCCAGACAGACAGGGCGACACTGAAGCTTTCTTT.